Included here is one TCR beta chain sequence, with context. Antigen: not known. These data are taken from a study of a mutant IDH1 vaccine in newly diagnosed glioma. This CDR3 is 14 amino acids long. Germline V gives CDR1 SQVTM, CDR2 ANQGSEA. Trimming at V came to 4 bases and at J to 5 bases, leaving 10 bases not matched to a gene. The data were produced by immunoSEQ multiplex PCR, yet TCRdb's version contains in-frame clones alone and is incomplete. The sample records 30,000 or so clones, less than 90% being singletons. Findings and limits, study-wide: With respect to changes in top peripheral T cell clonotypes, pseudoprogression seemed unrelated.

The time point here: baseline, week 1 (first vaccination visit). Documented treatment: pre-vaccination baseline after standard-of-care therapy. This rearrangement joins TRBV29-1 to TRBJ2-5; 7 nucleotides match TRBD2. This TCR derives from a woman aged 35 to 49 with glioma. This sample comprised PBMCs, obtained from a glioma patient treated with radiotherapy, temozolomide or both. The CDR3 loop reads CSVVKAGVQETQYF. The CDR3 DNA reads as TGCAGCGTTGTAAAGGCGGGAGTCCAGGAGACCCAGTACTTC. The full variable domain, rest sourced from reference TRBV29-1 and TRBJ2-5, is SAVISQKPSRDICQRGTSLTIQCQVDSQVTMMFWYRQQPGQSLTLIATANQGSEATYESGFVIDKFPISRPNLTFSTLTVSNMSPEDSSIYLCSVVKAGVQETQYFGPGTRLLVL.